The sequence of this T cell receptor (beta chain) was determined in a study of CD8+ T cells in alopecia areata. Study in general: Treated individuals took tofacitinib by mouth, 5 to 10 mg twice daily.

RNA extraction was followed by reverse transcription into cDNA, which acted as the sequencing template. Here immunoSEQ multiplex PCR was the method, and the copy in TCRdb shows in-frame clones only, minus some. The repertoire includes some 120,000 clones, 50% to 60% of them detected once, and 4.5% sits in the top ten. Both CD4+ and CD8+ T cells were separated by sorting PBMCs. CDR3 size: 15 residues. Germline CDR1 is SGHRS and CDR2 is YFSETQ. Trimming took off 4 bases at V and 2 bases at J, with 16 bases between the two ends. The rearrangement links TRBV5-1 to TRBJ2-7, with D tentatively TRBD2 (6 bases). The sequencing used CD4+ T cells sorted from blood, collected at week 0. This receptor was taken from a human donor with alopecia areata. The CDR3 sequence is CASSRRTEGTYEQYF. CDR3 nucleotide sequence: TGCGCCAGCAGCAGACGGACGGAGGGAACCTACGAGCAGTACTTC. The full variable domain, in which reference TRBV5-1 and TRBJ2-7 provide the parts outside the CDR3, is KAGVTQTPRYLIKTRGQQVTLSCSPISGHRSVSWYQQTPGQGLQFLFEYFSETQRNKGNFPGRFSGRQFSNSRSEMNVSTLELGDSALYLCASSRRTEGTYEQYFGPGTRLTVT.